One and the same sample provided the 10 T cell receptor beta chains below, sequenced in a study of blood T cells in healthy people across ages. A second about 6 to 11 cycle PCR used barcoded and J-beta primers. Via MiXCR, TCRdb re-called the 5' RACE reads, giving one row per CDR3 protein. The sample has approximately 730,000 distinct CDR3 sequences, about 55% seen once. The sequenced sample was blood. All receptors come from a man at least 80 years old in good health.

Only a few counts were recorded for this clonotype. The chain carries TRBV10-3 and TRBJ2-1; 9 nucleotides agree with TRBD1. The CDR3 is made up of 17 amino acids. Germline CDR1 ENHRY, CDR2 SYGVKD. V shed 3 bases, J shed 8 bases, and the junction held 14 bases outside the gene matches. CDR3 DNA sequence: TGTGCCATCAGTGACCTGAAACATAATACAGGGGGCCATGAGCAGTTCTTC. Amino acids: CAISDLKHNTGGHEQFF.

This rearrangement joins TRBV6-6 to TRBJ1-3; 9 bases are shared with TRBD1. J was trimmed by 0 bases and V by 2 bases; bases with no gene match: 2. CDR3 length: 16 residues. Per germline, CDR1 MNHNY and CDR2 SVGAGI (reference sequence). The chain's CDR3 is CASSYVTGGSGNTIYF. CDR3 sequence (DNA): TGTGCCAGCAGTTACGTGACAGGGGGCTCTGGAAACACCATATATTTT.

V is TRBV27 and J is TRBJ2-1; 7 bases agree with TRBD2. Trimming at V came to 8 bases and at J to 3 bases, leaving 7 bases not matched to a gene. The CDR3 loop spans 14 amino acids. Germline CDR1 reads MNHEY; CDR2 reads SMNVEV (reference sequence). The CDR3 loop reads CASRLAQFYNEQFF. CDR3 in DNA: TGTGCCAGCCGACTAGCCCAATTCTACAATGAGCAGTTCTTC.

This chain links TRBV29-1 with TRBJ2-7; possibly TRBD1 for D (5 bases). The CDR3 consists of 13 residues. Germline V gene sequence: CDR1 SQVTM, CDR2 ANQGSEA. The V end lost 4 bases, the J end lost 0 bases, and 10 bases lay between the germline ends. The CDR3 DNA reads as TGCAGCGTTGTCACAGGTTCCTCCTACGAGCAGTACTTC. It codes for CSVVTGSSYEQYF.

The chain has TRBV7-2 and TRBJ1-2; tentatively, D is TRBD1 (5 bases). Deletions cut 5 bases from V and 7 bases from J, with 14 bases between. This CDR3 is 13 amino acids long. CDR1 is SGHTA and CDR2 is FQGNSA in the germline V gene. The DNA for the CDR3 is TGTGCCAGCAGCATACAGGACCTGGGTGGCTACACCTTC. Encoded protein: CASSIQDLGGYTF.

The V gene is TRBV3-1, the J gene TRBJ2-4; D tentatively fits TRBD1 or TRBD2 (5 bases each). V lost 3 bases to trimming and J lost 15 bases, with 12 bases between them. Germline CDR1 and CDR2: LGHDT and YNNKEL (reference sequence). The CDR3 has 11 residues. CDR3 DNA: TGTGCCAGCAGCCAGGGGACCCCGACGTACTTC. Translating it yields CASSQGTPTYF.

This chain links TRBV12-3 or TRBV12-4 with TRBJ2-7; D is unresolved. The V and J ends lost 6 bases and 4 bases respectively, with 10 bases between them. CDR3 length equals 12 residues. CDR3 sequence reads: CASRLRPYEQYF. The CDR3 coding sequence is TGTGCCAGCAGATTGAGGCCTTACGAGCAGTACTTC.

Ten or more counts support this clonotype. The rearrangement joins TRBV29-1 to TRBJ2-7; 7 bases agree with TRBD2. V gave up 2 bases and J gave up 2 bases; unmatched junction bases: 3. The CDR3 spans 13 residues. The germline gives CDR1 SQVTM, CDR2 ANQGSEA. The DNA for the CDR3 is TGCAGCGTTGAACCAGCGGGGACCTACGAGCAGTACTTC. Protein: CSVEPAGTYEQYF.

This chain joins TRBV27 and TRBJ2-7; 7 bases fit TRBD2. Per the germline V gene, CDR1 is MNHEY and CDR2 is SMNVEV (reference sequence). The CDR3 is made up of 15 amino acids. V dropped 5 bases and J dropped 7; count of bases not matched to a gene: 14. For the CDR3, the DNA is TGTGCCAGCAGTCGCCTAGCGGATCTCTACAATGAGCAGTACTTC. This gives the protein CASSRLADLYNEQYF.

V gene TRBV3-1 combines with J gene TRBJ2-3; possible D gene TRBD2, 5 bases. V lost 1 base and J lost 4, with 9 bases in between. The CDR3 covers 14 residues. From germline, CDR1 is LGHDT and CDR2 YNNKEL (reference sequence). CDR3 in amino acids: CASSQGRAPDTQYF. The CDR3 DNA follows: TGTGCCAGCAGCCAAGGGCGGGCCCCAGATACGCAGTATTTT.